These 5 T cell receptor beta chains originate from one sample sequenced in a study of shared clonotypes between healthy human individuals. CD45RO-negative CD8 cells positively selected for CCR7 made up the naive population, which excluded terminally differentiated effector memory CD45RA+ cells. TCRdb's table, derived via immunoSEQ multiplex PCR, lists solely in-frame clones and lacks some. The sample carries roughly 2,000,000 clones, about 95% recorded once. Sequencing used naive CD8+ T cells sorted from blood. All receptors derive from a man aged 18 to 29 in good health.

CDR3 protein: CAWSVRQRTDTQYF. The DNA for the CDR3 is TGTGCCTGGAGTGTACGGCAGCGCACAGATACGCAGTATTTT. The chain links TRBV30 to TRBJ2-3; no clear D gene. Germline-derived CDR1 and CDR2 are GTSNPN and SVGIG (reference sequence). The CDR3 covers 14 residues. Trimming left V 0 bases short and J 1 base short, with 8 bases between. Filled out from reference TRBV30 and TRBJ2-3, the complete variable domain reads SQTIHQWPATLVQPVGSPLSLECTVEGTSNPNLYWYRQAAGRGLQLLFYSVGIGQISSEVPQNLSASRPQDRQFILSSKKLLLSDSGFYLCAWSVRQRTDTQYFGPGTRLTVL.

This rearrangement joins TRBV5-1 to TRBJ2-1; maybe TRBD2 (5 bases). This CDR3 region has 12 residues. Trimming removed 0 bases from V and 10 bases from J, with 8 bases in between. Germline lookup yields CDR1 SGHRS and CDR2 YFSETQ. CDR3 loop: CASSLVLAEQFF. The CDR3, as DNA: TGCGCCAGCAGCTTGGTCCTAGCCGAGCAGTTCTTC. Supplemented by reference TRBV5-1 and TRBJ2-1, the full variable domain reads KAGVTQTPRYLIKTRGQQVTLSCSPISGHRSVSWYQQTPGQGLQFLFEYFSETQRNKGNFPGRFSGRQFSNSRSEMNVSTLELGDSALYLCASSLVLAEQFFGPGTRLTVL.

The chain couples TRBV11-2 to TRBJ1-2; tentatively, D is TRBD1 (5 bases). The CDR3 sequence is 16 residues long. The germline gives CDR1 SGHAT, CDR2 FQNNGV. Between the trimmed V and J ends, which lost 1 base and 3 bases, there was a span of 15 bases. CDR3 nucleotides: TGTGCCAGCAGCTTAGTCAGGGAAAGTATCCACTATGGCTACACCTTC. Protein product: CASSLVRESIHYGYTF. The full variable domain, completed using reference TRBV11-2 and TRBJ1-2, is EAGVAQSPRYKIIEKRQSVAFWCNPISGHATLYWYQQILGQGPKLLIQFQNNGVVDDSQLPKDRFSAERLKGVDSTLKIQPAKLEDSAVYLCASSLVRESIHYGYTFGSGTRLTVV.

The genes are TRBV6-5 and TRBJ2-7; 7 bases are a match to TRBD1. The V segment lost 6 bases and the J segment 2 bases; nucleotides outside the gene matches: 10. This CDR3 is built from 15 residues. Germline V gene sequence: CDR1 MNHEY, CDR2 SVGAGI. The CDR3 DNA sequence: TGTGCCAGCAGCCCCTCCGGGACAGCAGCCTACGAGCAGTACTTC. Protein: CASSPSGTAAYEQYF.

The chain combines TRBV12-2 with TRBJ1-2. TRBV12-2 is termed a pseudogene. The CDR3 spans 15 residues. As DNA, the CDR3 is TGTGCAAGTCGCTACATCCTAGGGCTAGTCTATGGCTACACCTTC. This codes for CASRYILGLVYGYTF.